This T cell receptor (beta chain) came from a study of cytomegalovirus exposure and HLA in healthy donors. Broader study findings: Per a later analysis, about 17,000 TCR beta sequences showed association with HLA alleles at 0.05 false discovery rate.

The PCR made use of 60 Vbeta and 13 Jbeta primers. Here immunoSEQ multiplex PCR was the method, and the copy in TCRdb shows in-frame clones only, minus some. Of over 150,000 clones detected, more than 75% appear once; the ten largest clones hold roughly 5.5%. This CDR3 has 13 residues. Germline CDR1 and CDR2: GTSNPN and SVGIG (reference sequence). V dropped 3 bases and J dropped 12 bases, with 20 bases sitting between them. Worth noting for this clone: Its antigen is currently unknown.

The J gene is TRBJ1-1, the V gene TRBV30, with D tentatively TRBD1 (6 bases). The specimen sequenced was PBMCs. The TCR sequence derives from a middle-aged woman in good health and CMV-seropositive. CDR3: CAWSYKTGSLTFF. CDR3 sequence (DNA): TGTGCCTGGAGCTATAAGACAGGAAGTTTAACTTTCTTT.